This T cell receptor beta chain was found in a study of cytomegalovirus exposure and HLA in healthy donors. Study summary: A prior analysis found about 120 million unique TCR beta sequences from 150 million to 200 million T cells. Early released data comprised 75 million to 100 million unique TCRs from HLA-typed donors. Broader study findings: Among the sequence variants, a highly shared cluster was likely an artifact of sequencing. Cytomegalovirus status was reportedly diagnosed by the classifier with high specificity and sensitivity.

The length of the CDR3 is 15 residues. Germline lookup yields CDR1 KGHSH and CDR2 LQKENI. Trimming took 0 bases from V and 7 from J, leaving 15 bases between them. The PCR had 60 Vbeta and 13 Jbeta primers. Only in-frame clones appear in the TCRdb table, and some are missing; sequencing was by immunoSEQ multiplex PCR. The sample table sets out 100,000 or so clones. Comment on this clone: Its antigen is undetermined.

The chain combines TRBV18 with TRBJ1-2, with D hard to call. This clonotype was sampled from a man in his fifties in good health and CMV-seronegative. Sequencing was done on a sample of PBMCs. The CDR3 nucleotides read TGTGCCAGCTCACCACCGGGCGCAGAGCCACTTGGCTACACCTTC. Translation gives CASSPPGAEPLGYTF.